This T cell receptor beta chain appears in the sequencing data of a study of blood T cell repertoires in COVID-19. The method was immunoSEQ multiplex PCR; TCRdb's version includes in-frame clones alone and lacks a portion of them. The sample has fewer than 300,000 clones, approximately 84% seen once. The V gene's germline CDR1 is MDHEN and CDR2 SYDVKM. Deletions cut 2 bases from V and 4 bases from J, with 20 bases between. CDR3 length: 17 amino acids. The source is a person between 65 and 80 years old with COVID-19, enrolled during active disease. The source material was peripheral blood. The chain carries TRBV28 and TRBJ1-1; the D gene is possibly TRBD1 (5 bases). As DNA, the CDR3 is TGTGCCAGCAGTTTAAATGGCAGGGTAGTAGGTGGCACTGAAGCTTTCTTT. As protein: CASSLNGRVVGGTEAFF.